This is a list of T cell receptor beta chains from one sample in a study of Ad26.COV2.S vaccination and SARS-CoV-2 variants. Sequencing was performed with immunoSEQ multiplex PCR; in TCRdb, only in-frame clones are kept and a portion is missing. The data hold about 440,000 clones, with around 88% observed a single time. This sample comprised peripheral blood, obtained in a trial of Ad26.COV2.S vaccine versus placebo. The receptor source for this set is a person aged 18-60 years who received the Ad26.COV2.S COVID-19 vaccine or a placebo. Both conserved end residues are part of each CDR3. Fields, in order: CDR3 DNA, CDR3 protein, J gene, V gene, CDR3 length, clone size, D gene. A D gene is named only where the DNA matches it firmly. Clone sizes are given selectively: once, few, many, or a class where the clone is expanded.

TGTGCCAGTAGTGGTCCCACGGGTTTACATTCAGAGACCCAGTACTTC,CASSGPTGLHSETQYF,TRBJ2-5,TRBV19,16,NA,NA
TGTGCCAGCAGTTTGGGACAGGGGGCGCGGAGGACTGAAGCTTTCTTT,CASSLGQGARRTEAFF,TRBJ1-1,TRBV28,16,NA,TRBD1
TGTGCCGTCCGGGACAGCAAAAACATTCAGTACTTC,CAVRDSKNIQYF,TRBJ2-4,TRBV28,12,NA,TRBD1
TGTGCTAGTGGTTTGGTACTGACGGGAGGGCCGGGTGAGCAGTTCTTC,CASGLVLTGGPGEQFF,TRBJ2-1,TRBV12-5,16,NA,TRBD2
TGTGCCAGCAGCCAAATCAGCGGGAGACACTCCTACGAGCAGTACTTC,CASSQISGRHSYEQYF,TRBJ2-7,TRBV3-1/TRBV3-2,16,NA,TRBD2
TGTGCCAGCACCGAACTAGCGGGAGGGCGAGAGACCCAGTACTTC,CASTELAGGRETQYF,TRBJ2-5,TRBV6-4,15,NA,TRBD2
TGTGCCAGCAGCAACAGGGGAGGTCGGACCCAGTACTTC,CASSNRGGRTQYF,TRBJ2-5,TRBV21-1,13,NA,NA
TGTGCCACCAGGCCACGCGCAAAAATCCAAGAGACCCAGTACTTC,CATRPRAKIQETQYF,TRBJ2-5,TRBV7-3,15,NA,NA
TGTGCCAGCAGTGAAGCGGGACAATATAATTCACCCCTCCACTTT,CASSEAGQYNSPLHF,TRBJ1-6,TRBV6-1,15,NA,NA
TGTGCCAGCAGCGGCGGGGCATCCTACAATGAGCAGTTCTTC,CASSGGASYNEQFF,TRBJ2-1,TRBV7-2,14,NA,NA
TGTGCCAGCAGCCGAACCGGGCTACAAGAGACCCAGTACTTC,CASSRTGLQETQYF,TRBJ2-5,TRBV7-3,14,NA,NA
TGTGCCAGCAGTTACTTAGGACAGGGCTATGGCTACACCTTC,CASSYLGQGYGYTF,TRBJ1-2,TRBV6-5,14,NA,TRBD1
TGTGCCAGCAGTTTAAGGGTGGCGGGTTCCTACGAGCAGTACTTC,CASSLRVAGSYEQYF,TRBJ2-7,TRBV28,15,NA,NA
TGTGCCAGCAGCCAAGGTCAGTCGAGAGACACTGAAGCTTTCTTT,CASSQGQSRDTEAFF,TRBJ1-1,TRBV4-2,15,NA,NA
TGTGCCAGCAGCTCCCAGGACAGGGGGTCCCAAGAGACCCAGTACTTC,CASSSQDRGSQETQYF,TRBJ2-5,TRBV13,16,NA,TRBD1
TGTGCCAGCAGTTACGGGTCCACTTCGAATGAGCAGTTCTTC,CASSYGSTSNEQFF,TRBJ2-1,TRBV27,14,NA,NA
TGTGCCAGCTCACCTAATGGGTTCGATCAGCCCCAGCATTTT,CASSPNGFDQPQHF,TRBJ1-5,TRBV18,14,NA,NA
TGTGCCAGCTCACCAAAGGGCAGCGGGGAGCAGTTCTTC,CASSPKGSGEQFF,TRBJ2-1,TRBV18,13,NA,NA
TGTGCCAGCAGTGAAAATCAGCCCCAGCATTTT,CASSENQPQHF,TRBJ1-5,TRBV6-1,11,NA,NA
TGCGCCAGCAGCTTGGCTGTCCGCACAGATACGCAGTATTTT,CASSLAVRTDTQYF,TRBJ2-3,TRBV5-1,14,NA,NA
TGTGCCAGCAGCGGTCAATACAATGAGCAGTTCTTC,CASSGQYNEQFF,TRBJ2-1,TRBV6-5,12,NA,NA
TGTGCCAGTAGTGACGACGGACGGGGAAATCAGCCCCAGCATTTT,CASSDDGRGNQPQHF,TRBJ1-5,TRBV19,15,NA,NA
TGCGCCAGCAGCCCTACCACAGGGAACTATGGCTACACCTTC,CASSPTTGNYGYTF,TRBJ1-2,TRBV5-1,14,NA,NA
TGTGCCAGCAGCTTAGCTCGGCTCGGCCGGGACTCCTACGAGCAGTACTTC,CASSLARLGRDSYEQYF,TRBJ2-7,TRBV7-2,17,NA,NA
TGTGCCAGCAGCCAAGAAACCGAGCAGTACTTC,CASSQETEQYF,TRBJ2-7,TRBV3-1/TRBV3-2,11,NA,NA
TGTGCCTGCGGGCTCCAGGGGACTGAAGCTTTCTTT,CACGLQGTEAFF,TRBJ1-1,TRBV30,12,NA,NA
TGTGCCAGCAGCGTAGCAGACGACACTGAAGCTTTCTTT,CASSVADDTEAFF,TRBJ1-1,TRBV9,13,NA,NA
TGCAGCGTTGAAGGTGGCGGGCTAGCGGGAGCCGGGGATACGCAGTATTTT,CSVEGGGLAGAGDTQYF,TRBJ2-3,TRBV29-1,17,NA,TRBD2
TGTGCCAGCATTGAACAGGGGGAGCAGTACTTC,CASIEQGEQYF,TRBJ2-7,TRBV28,11,NA,TRBD1
TGTGCCAGCAGTAGCGGGAGTACGAACACCGGGGAGCTGTTTTTT,CASSSGSTNTGELFF,TRBJ2-2,TRBV11-2,15,once,TRBD2
TGTGCCAGCAGCCAATGGCTAGCGGGCTACGAGCAGTACTTC,CASSQWLAGYEQYF,TRBJ2-7,TRBV3-1/TRBV3-2,14,many,TRBD2
TGTGCCACCAGTGATTTGCGGGGAGGGGGCGGAGAGACCCAGTACTTC,CATSDLRGGGGETQYF,TRBJ2-5,TRBV24-1,16,NA,NA
TGTGCCAGCAGTTCGATCAAGCCGGGACTAGTTCCCTCTTACTCCTACGAGCAGTACTTC,CASSSIKPGLVPSYSYEQYF,TRBJ2-7,TRBV28,20,NA,TRBD2
TGTGCCAGCAGCTTGACGGGAGGGCCGGGGGCCCCGCAGTATTTT,CASSLTGGPGAPQYF,TRBJ2-3,TRBV5-4,15,NA,TRBD2
TGTGCCAGCAGTGGACTTCTTTCCGGGGAGCTGTTTTTT,CASSGLLSGELFF,TRBJ2-2,TRBV25-1,13,NA,NA
TGCGCCAGCAGCCAACGGGCGGCAGGGGCCAGCCTGGACTTC,CASSQRAAGASLDF,TRBJ2-7,TRBV5-1,14,NA,NA
TGTGCCAGCAGAAACAGGGTCGCAGATACGCAGTATTTT,CASRNRVADTQYF,TRBJ2-3,TRBV5-4,13,NA,NA
TGTGCCACCAGCAGAGATAAAGGGGCGTATTATGGCTACACCTTC,CATSRDKGAYYGYTF,TRBJ1-2,TRBV15,15,NA,NA
TGTGCCAGCAGCTTAGCCCTAGCGGGAGGGCGTGAGCAGTTCTTC,CASSLALAGGREQFF,TRBJ2-1,TRBV11-1,15,NA,TRBD2
TGTGCCAGCAGTGAGGCCACTAAGGGAGGCGGCTACACCTTC,CASSEATKGGGYTF,TRBJ1-2,TRBV6-1,14,NA,NA
TGTGCCAGCAGCGCCACAGCTTCAGCTAACTATGGCTACACCTTC,CASSATASANYGYTF,TRBJ1-2,TRBV9,15,few,NA
TGTGCCAGCAGCTTAGATGGGGCTGGGACAGATACGCAGTATTTT,CASSLDGAGTDTQYF,TRBJ2-3,TRBV7-6,15,NA,NA
TGCGCCAGCAGCTTGGGGGGCGGGCGGACCCTTGGATCACCCCTCCACTTT,CASSLGGGRTLGSPLHF,TRBJ1-6,TRBV5-1,17,NA,NA
TGTGCCAGCGCCCTGGGGGGGAGCGCAGATACGCAGTATTTT,CASALGGSADTQYF,TRBJ2-3,TRBV27,14,NA,TRBD2
TGCAGCGTCTCCGGACTAGCTGCCAATGAGCAGTTCTTC,CSVSGLAANEQFF,TRBJ2-1,TRBV29-1,13,NA,TRBD2
TGTGCCACCTCAGCACAGGGGGCTAGGACCAAAAACATTCAGTACTTC,CATSAQGARTKNIQYF,TRBJ2-4,TRBV28,16,NA,TRBD1
TGTGCCAGCAGCAAAACAGGGATTGAAGCTTTCTTT,CASSKTGIEAFF,TRBJ1-1,TRBV11-2,12,NA,NA
TGTGCCAGCACCCGTGGGCGCAATCAGCCCCAGCATTTT,CASTRGRNQPQHF,TRBJ1-5,TRBV5-8,13,NA,NA
TGTGCCAGCAGCTTAGACGGCGGGAGAGAGACCCAGTACTTC,CASSLDGGRETQYF,TRBJ2-5,TRBV7-8,14,once,TRBD2
TGTGCCAGCAGCTCCGCGTCCTTGGGCAATGAGCAGTTCTTC,CASSSASLGNEQFF,TRBJ2-1,TRBV7-3,14,NA,NA
TGTGCCAGCAGTGATTTACGGTATCAGCCCCAGCATTTT,CASSDLRYQPQHF,TRBJ1-5,TRBV2,13,NA,NA
TGTGCCAGCAATGCCCTAGCGGGAGGAATCCGGTCCACAGATACGCAGTATTTT,CASNALAGGIRSTDTQYF,TRBJ2-3,TRBV27,18,few,TRBD2
TGTGCCAGCAGCCCCCCGGGACCTACGACGTTGGTTCCCCTATCACCCCTCCACTTT,CASSPPGPTTLVPLSPLHF,TRBJ1-6,TRBV3-1/TRBV3-2,19,NA,NA
TGTGCCAGCTCACCAGGATTAGCAGGCAGGGGGAGATCCGGGGAGCTGTTTTTT,CASSPGLAGRGRSGELFF,TRBJ2-2,TRBV18,18,few,TRBD1
TGTGCCAGCAGCGTCGTCGGGAGCGGGGAGCTGTTTTTT,CASSVVGSGELFF,TRBJ2-2,TRBV9,13,NA,NA
TGTGCCAGCAGTGAACAGACGGGGCCCCCTTACGAGCAGTACTTC,CASSEQTGPPYEQYF,TRBJ2-7,TRBV2,15,NA,NA